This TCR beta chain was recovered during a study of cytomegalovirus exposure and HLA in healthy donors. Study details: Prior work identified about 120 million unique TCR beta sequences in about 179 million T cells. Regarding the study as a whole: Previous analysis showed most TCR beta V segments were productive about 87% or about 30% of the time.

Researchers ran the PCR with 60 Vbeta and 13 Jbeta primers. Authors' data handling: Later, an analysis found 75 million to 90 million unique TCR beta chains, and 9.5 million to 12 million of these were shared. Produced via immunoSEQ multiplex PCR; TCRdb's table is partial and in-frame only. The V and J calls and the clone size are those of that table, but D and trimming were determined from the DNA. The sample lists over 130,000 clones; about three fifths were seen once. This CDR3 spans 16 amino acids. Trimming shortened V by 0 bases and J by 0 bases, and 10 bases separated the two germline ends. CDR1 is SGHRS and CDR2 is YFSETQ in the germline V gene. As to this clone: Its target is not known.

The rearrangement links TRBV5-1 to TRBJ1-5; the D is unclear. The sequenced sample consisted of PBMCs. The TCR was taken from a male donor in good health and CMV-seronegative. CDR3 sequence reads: CASSLGGDYSNQPQHF. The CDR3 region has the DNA TGCGCCAGCAGCTTGGGGGGAGATTATAGCAATCAGCCCCAGCATTTT.